Below, 15 T cell receptor beta chains from the same sample are listed, as sequenced in a study of CD8 T cells in Susac syndrome. The authors reverse transcribed roughly 0.5 to 1 ug RNA with random hexamers. MiXCR was run by TCRdb on the immunoSEQ multiplex PCR reads, yielding one entry per CDR3 protein. Here the sample spans around 100,000 distinct CDR3 sequences, around 96% being singletons. The sample was CD8+ T cells from PBMCs. These receptor sequences come from a human donor with Susac syndrome.

V usage is TRBV3-1 and J usage is TRBJ2-3; TRBD2 matches at 8 bases. With V trimmed by 4 bases and J by 4 bases, 13 bases remained unmatched. The CDR3 is 17 amino acids. Germline CDR1 and CDR2: LGHDT and YNNKEL (reference sequence). CDR3 residues: CASSRDSGVRGSDTQYF. CDR3 coding DNA: TGTGCCAGCAGCCGGGATAGCGGGGTGAGGGGCTCAGATACGCAGTATTTT.

This chain connects TRBV10-2 to TRBJ2-7; either TRBD1 or TRBD2 may fit D (5 bases each). The germline V gene encodes CDR1 WSHSY and CDR2 SAAADI. There are 13 residues in the CDR3. With 8 bases removed from V and 4 bases from J, the gap between germline ends came to 15 bases. CDR3: CASRRDVRYEQYF. CDR3 sequence (DNA): TGCGCCAGCCGCCGGGACGTACGATACGAGCAGTACTTC.

The chain employs TRBV3-1 and TRBJ2-1, with TRBD2 as a possible D gene (7 bases). The CDR3 consists of 18 residues. CDR1 and CDR2 from the germline V gene are LGHDT and YNNKEL (reference sequence). V shed 0 bases and J shed 4 bases, with 19 bases lying between them. CDR3 nucleotides: TGTGCCAGCAGCCAAGACCTTGACGGGGGGCGAGTTTACAATGAGCAGTTCTTC. Its protein product is CASSQDLDGGRVYNEQFF.

This clonotype was counted once. This chain joins TRBV3-1 and TRBJ2-5, with TRBD2 identical over 10 bases. Trimming removed 1 base from V and 5 bases from J; junction bases left unmatched: 4. The CDR3 is 15 residues long. Germline loops: CDR1 LGHDT, CDR2 YNNKEL (reference sequence). CDR3 loop: CASSQGGGLAETQYF. The CDR3 nucleotides read TGTGCCAGCAGCCAAGGTGGGGGACTAGCGGAGACCCAGTACTTC.

The rearrangement links TRBV5-1 to TRBJ2-1; D is perhaps TRBD1 or TRBD2 (5 bases each). V was trimmed by 5 bases and J by 0 bases, leaving 9 bases between them. CDR1 is SGHRS, CDR2 YFSETQ, per germline. The CDR3 runs 14 residues. CDR3 in amino acids: CASRGDSSYNEQFF. Here the CDR3 DNA reads TGCGCCAGCAGGGGAGACAGCTCCTACAATGAGCAGTTCTTC.

V gene TRBV14 combines with J gene TRBJ1-1; tentatively, D is TRBD1 (5 bases). The CDR3 totals 14 residues. Germline V lookup: CDR1 SGHDN, CDR2 FVKESK. Trimming took 0 bases from V and 4 from J, leaving 9 bases between them. This CDR3 is CASSQERGGTEAFF. The CDR3, as DNA: TGTGCCAGCAGCCAAGAACGGGGCGGCACTGAAGCTTTCTTT.

This clonotype was seen only a few times. The chain combines TRBV29-1 with TRBJ1-1; D is unresolved. Per the germline V gene, CDR1 is SQVTM and CDR2 is ANQGSEA. The CDR3 has 13 residues. Trimming took 5 bases from V and 0 from J, leaving 10 bases between them. The CDR3 reads CSVYSRLNTEAFF. The CDR3, as DNA: TGCAGCGTTTATAGTCGGCTGAACACTGAAGCTTTCTTT. Full variable domain (rest looked up from reference TRBV29-1 and TRBJ1-1): SAVISQKPSRDICQRGTSLTIQCQVDSQVTMMFWYRQQPGQSLTLIATANQGSEATYESGFVIDKFPISRPNLTFSTLTVSNMSPEDSSIYLCSVYSRLNTEAFFGQGTRLTVV.

The V call is TRBV7-2, the J call TRBJ2-5, with D perhaps matching TRBD1 (5 bases). In germline, CDR1 is SGHTA, CDR2 FQGNSA. CDR3 length equals 15 residues. The V end lost 1 base, the J end lost 5 bases, and 14 bases lay between the germline ends. Here the CDR3 reads CASSLVARDRETQYF. CDR3 nucleotide sequence: TGTGCCAGCAGCTTAGTTGCCAGGGATAGGGAGACCCAGTACTTC.

The V and J genes are TRBV29-1 and TRBJ2-5, with unresolved D. Germline V lookup: CDR1 SQVTM, CDR2 ANQGSEA. Trimming removed 3 bases from V and 3 bases from J, with 17 bases in between. CDR3 length: 15 amino acids. CDR3 residues: CSVDIGFWTEETQYF. CDR3 sequence (DNA): TGCAGCGTTGATATTGGCTTCTGGACGGAAGAGACCCAGTACTTC.

This chain uses TRBV4-1 with TRBJ2-7; D might be TRBD1 (5 bases). Germline V gene data show CDR1 as MGHRA and CDR2 as YSYEKL. V lost 2 bases and J 6 bases, leaving 20 bases between the germline ends. This CDR3 spans 16 amino acids. Here the CDR3 reads CASSQFGPGSPVEQYV. CDR3 DNA: TGCGCCAGCAGCCAATTCGGCCCAGGGTCGCCGGTCGAGCAGTACGTC.

J is TRBJ1-5 and V is TRBV18, with 7 bases matching TRBD1. V lost 6 bases to trimming and J lost 1 base; unmatched junction nucleotides: 3. The germline V gene has CDR1 KGHSH and CDR2 LQKENI. CDR3 length: 14 residues. The CDR3 DNA reads as TGTGCCAGCTCGCAGGACAGGAGCAATCAGCCCCAGCATTTT. It is translated as CASSQDRSNQPQHF.

The chain joins TRBV3-1 to TRBJ2-1; 11 bases agree with TRBD2. The CDR3 has 18 residues. V trimming: 4 bases; J trimming: 2 bases; junction bases outside the gene matches: 10. CDR1 LGHDT and CDR2 YNNKEL come from the germline V gene (reference sequence). CDR3 region: CASSPSHMTSGAYNEQFF. The CDR3 DNA follows: TGTGCCAGCAGCCCCTCCCATATGACTAGCGGGGCCTACAATGAGCAGTTCTTC.

The table lists this clonotype with a count of one. This chain uses TRBV20-1 with TRBJ2-1; no reliable D call. From germline, CDR1 is DFQATT and CDR2 SNEGSKA (reference sequence). V was cut by 3 bases and J by 7 bases, with 7 bases left in between. The CDR3 has 11 residues. This chain's CDR3 is CSASYGNEQFF. The CDR3 DNA is TGCAGTGCTAGTTACGGGAATGAGCAGTTCTTC.

V usage is TRBV11-1 and J usage is TRBJ2-7; 7 bases are a match to TRBD1. CDR1 is SGHAT and CDR2 is FQDESV in the germline V gene (reference sequence). V lost 0 bases and J lost 3; bases outside the gene matches: 2. The CDR3 is 14 residues long. CDR3 in DNA: TGTGCCAGCAGCTTAGCCGGGACAGTCTACGAGCAGTACTTC. This sequence encodes CASSLAGTVYEQYF. Full variable domain (outside the CDR3, taken from reference TRBV11-1 and TRBJ2-7): EAEVAQSPRYKITEKSQAVAFWCDPISGHATLYWYRQILGQGPELLVQFQDESVVDDSQLPKDRFSAERLKGVDSTLKIQPAELGDSAMYLCASSLAGTVYEQYFGPGTRLTVT.

In its sample, this clonotype was seen once. The chain carries TRBV28 and TRBJ2-3, with D perhaps TRBD1 (7 bases). The CDR3 contains 16 residues. CDR1 MDHEN and CDR2 SYDVKM come from the germline V gene. V lost 6 bases, J lost 2 bases, and 18 bases lay in between. CDR3 coding DNA: TGTGCCAGCAGGGTACAGGGGTGGAGGGTCACAGATACGCAGTATTTT. Amino acids: CASRVQGWRVTDTQYF.